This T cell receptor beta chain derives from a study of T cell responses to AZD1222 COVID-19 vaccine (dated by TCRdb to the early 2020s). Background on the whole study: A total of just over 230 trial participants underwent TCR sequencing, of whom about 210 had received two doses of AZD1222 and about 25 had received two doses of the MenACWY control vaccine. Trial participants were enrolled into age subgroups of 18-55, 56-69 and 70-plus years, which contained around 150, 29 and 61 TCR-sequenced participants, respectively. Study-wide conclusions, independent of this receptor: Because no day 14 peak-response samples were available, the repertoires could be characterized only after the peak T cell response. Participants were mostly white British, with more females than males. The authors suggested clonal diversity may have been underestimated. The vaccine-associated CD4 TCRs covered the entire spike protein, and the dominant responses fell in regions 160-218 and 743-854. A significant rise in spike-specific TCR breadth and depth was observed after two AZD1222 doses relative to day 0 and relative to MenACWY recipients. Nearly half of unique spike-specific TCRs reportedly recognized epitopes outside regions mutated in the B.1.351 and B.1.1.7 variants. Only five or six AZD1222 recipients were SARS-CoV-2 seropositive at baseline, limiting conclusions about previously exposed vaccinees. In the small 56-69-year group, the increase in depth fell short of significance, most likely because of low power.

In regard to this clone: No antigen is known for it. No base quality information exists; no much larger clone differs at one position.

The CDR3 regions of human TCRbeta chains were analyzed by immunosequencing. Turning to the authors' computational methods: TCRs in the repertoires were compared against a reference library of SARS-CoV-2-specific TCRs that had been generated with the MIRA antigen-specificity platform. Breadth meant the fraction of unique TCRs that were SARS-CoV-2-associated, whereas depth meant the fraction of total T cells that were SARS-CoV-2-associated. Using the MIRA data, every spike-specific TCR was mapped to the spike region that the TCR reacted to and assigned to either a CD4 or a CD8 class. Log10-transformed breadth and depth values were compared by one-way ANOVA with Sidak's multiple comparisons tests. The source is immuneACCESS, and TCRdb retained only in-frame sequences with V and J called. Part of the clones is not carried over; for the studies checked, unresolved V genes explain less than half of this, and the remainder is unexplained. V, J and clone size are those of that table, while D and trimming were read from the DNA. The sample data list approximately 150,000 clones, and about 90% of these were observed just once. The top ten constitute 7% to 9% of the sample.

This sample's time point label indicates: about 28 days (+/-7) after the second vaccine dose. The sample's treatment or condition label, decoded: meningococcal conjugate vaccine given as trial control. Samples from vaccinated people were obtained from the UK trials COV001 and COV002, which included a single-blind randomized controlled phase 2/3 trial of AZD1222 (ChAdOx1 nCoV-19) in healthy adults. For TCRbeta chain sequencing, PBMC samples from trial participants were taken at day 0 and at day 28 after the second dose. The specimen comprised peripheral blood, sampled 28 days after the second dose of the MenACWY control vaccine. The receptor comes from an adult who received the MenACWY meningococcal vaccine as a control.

Here the CDR3 is given as CASSPRAASTLTGWAFF. The nucleotides are TGTGCCAGCTCACCACGCGCAGCATCGACATTGACGGGATGGGCTTTCTTT. The sequence links TRBV18 to TRBJ1-1, with the D gene not clear enough to name. V and J lose 1 base and 11 bases, and a span of 26 bases separates them. The CDR3 goes from the cysteine to the phenylalanine over 17 residues. The only DNA kept is the CDR3, 51 bases in frame from the first base. Via the germline V gene, CDR1 is KGHSH and CDR2 LQKENI.